Described below is a single T cell receptor (beta chain) sequence and its context. Methods used by the authors: It was from reference gene primer amplification that nucleated cell counts were estimated. The table came from immunoSEQ multiplex PCR; TCRdb's copy has only in-frame clones and leaves some out. The DNA gave D and trimming, while V, J and clone size come from that table. In the table there are about 53,000 clones, 60% to 80% of which are singletons. This specimen comes from a study of blood T cell repertoires in COVID-19. On the study more broadly: From the United States, Italy and Spain came samples of acute and convalescent COVID-19.

Sequencing was performed on peripheral blood. This TCR came from a man aged 70-80 years with active or convalescent COVID-19.

CDR3 nucleotide sequence: TGTGCCAGCAGCTTCGGTCAACGGGGACAGGGGGCCGGGTTGGCTTTCTTT. The encoded protein is CASSFGQRGQGAGLAFF. This rearrangement joins TRBV7-2 to TRBJ1-1; TRBD1 matches 12 bases. V shed 3 bases and J 11 bases; nucleotides not matched to a gene: 16. This CDR3 has 17 residues. In germline, CDR1 is SGHTA, CDR2 FQGNSA. Variable domain in full (rest from reference TRBV7-2 and TRBJ1-1): GAGVSQSPSNKVTEKGKDVELRCDPISGHTALYWYRQSLGQGLEFLIYFQGNSAPDKSGLPSDRFSAERTGGSVSTLTIQRTQQEDSAVYLCASSFGQRGQGAGLAFFGQGTRLTVV.